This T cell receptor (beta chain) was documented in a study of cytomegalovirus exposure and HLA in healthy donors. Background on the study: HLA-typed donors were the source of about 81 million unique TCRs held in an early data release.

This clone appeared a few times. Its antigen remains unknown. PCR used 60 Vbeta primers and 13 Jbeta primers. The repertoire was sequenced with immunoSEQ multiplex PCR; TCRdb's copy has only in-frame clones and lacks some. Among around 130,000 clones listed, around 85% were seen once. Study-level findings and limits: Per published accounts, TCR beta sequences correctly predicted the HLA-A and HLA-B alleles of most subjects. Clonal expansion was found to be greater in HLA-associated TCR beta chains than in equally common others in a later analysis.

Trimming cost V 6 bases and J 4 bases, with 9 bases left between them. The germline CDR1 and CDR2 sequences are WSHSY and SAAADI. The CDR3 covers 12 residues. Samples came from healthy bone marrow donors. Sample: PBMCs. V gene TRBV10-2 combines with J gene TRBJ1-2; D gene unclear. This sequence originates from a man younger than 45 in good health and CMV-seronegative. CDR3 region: CASRPEGYGYTF. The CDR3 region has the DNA TGCGCCAGCAGGCCCGAGGGCTATGGCTACACCTTC.